This T cell receptor beta chain was obtained from a study of Ad26.COV2.S vaccination and SARS-CoV-2 variants (dated by TCRdb to the early 2020s). Study-level background: Donors in the vaccine arm were drawn from COV1001, a phase I-IIa trial of Ad26.COV2.S in healthy adults that was multicentre, randomized, double-blind and placebo-controlled. Blinding of investigators to trial group allocation was maintained during experiments and outcome assessment. A total of 32 samples were included in the TCR-sequenced set, comprising around 19 Ad26.COV2.S vaccine recipients, 5 placebo recipients and 8 SARS-CoV-2 convalescent individuals. Trial participants were randomized into five groups of five, in which low-dose or high-dose Ad26.COV2.S was given once or twice, or placebo was given on both occasions. Dosing of Ad26.COV2.S was intramuscular, at either 5x10^10 or 1x10^11 viral particles, delivered as one shot or as two shots spaced 56 days apart. The specificity and breadth of SARS-CoV-2-reactive T cell receptors after Ad26.COV2.S vaccination were assessed by TCRbeta repertoire sequencing. Results and caveats for the whole study, not just this receptor: It was noted by the authors that total T cell responses may have been underestimated by the TCR breadth and depth analyses. Vaccine and placebo recipients had comparable non-spike TCR breadth, which fits with the vaccine containing only spike. The study was not powered for comparison of responses between vaccine doses or regimens. After vaccination, substantial breadth of spike-specific CD8+ and CD4+ T cell responses was reported. Higher spike-specific TCR breadth was observed in Ad26.COV2.S recipients than in placebo recipients (P = 0.0014).

Explained via the paper, the treatment or condition label denotes: roughly 18 received Ad26.COV2.S at low or high dose, single or two shots; about five received placebo; per-sample allocation not given. For vaccine and placebo recipients, the sequenced repertoires came from samples collected on day 63 after the first injection. Cohort 1b enrolled about two dozen adults aged 18-55 years at a single site in Boston, USA, between 29 July and 7 August 2020. Ad26.COV2.S consisted of a replication-incompetent adenovirus type 26 vector by which a prefusion-stabilized SARS-CoV-2 spike protein from the original Wuhan strain was expressed. The immunoSEQ Assay was the method used to sequence TCRbeta CDR3 regions. After extraction, genomic DNA underwent amplification by bias-controlled multiplex PCR, followed by high-throughput sequencing. As for the original processing: To quantify the absolute abundance of every unique TCRbeta CDR3 region, sequences were collapsed and filtered. T cell fraction was estimated by normalizing TCRbeta template counts to usable DNA, which was measured by amplifying reference genes present in all nucleated cells. Repertoire TCRs were annotated as SARS-CoV-2-specific by exact matching of V gene, CDR3 amino acid sequence and J gene to a known reactive TCR set. The reference SARS-CoV-2 TCR set came from MIRA and was filtered for enrichment in COVID-19-positive ImmuneCODE repertoires, removing public or cross-reactive TCRs. Using the MIRA antigens, annotated TCRs were further analysed by specific ORF or by position within an ORF. Depth was the summed frequency of annotated unique rearrangements, while breadth was defined as annotated unique rearrangements over total unique productive rearrangements. Group comparisons of TCR breadth used two-sided Wilcoxon rank-sum tests. In its TCRdb copy, this immuneACCESS table keeps in-frame sequences only and misses some clones. Where compared with another copy, unresolved V genes explain less than half of these, and the others have no known cause. The V and J calls and clone size come from that table; D and trimming were worked out from the DNA. The sample contains a few hundred thousand clones, approximately 87% of them found a single time. Less than 4% of the sample rests with the top ten.

The CDR3, from cysteine to phenylalanine, totals 15 residues. Kept here is only the CDR3 DNA, which spans 45 bases and is read in frame from base 1. CDR1 and CDR2 are drawn from the germline V gene: SGHDT, YYEEEE. Trimming accounts for 2 bases at V and 3 bases at J, while the number of junction bases matched to no gene is 6. Worth noting for this clone: It lacks a known antigen. Base qualities are not provided; no much larger clone lies one nucleotide away.

The chain is encoded by TRBV5-6 joined to TRBJ2-7, and TRBD2 matches 9 of the central bases. Sample: peripheral blood, taken in a trial of Ad26.COV2.S vaccine versus placebo. The sequence was collected from a person aged 18-60 years who received the Ad26.COV2.S COVID-19 vaccine or a placebo. The DNA is TGTGCCAGCAGCTTCGCTAGCGGGGCCTTCTACGAGCAGTACTTC. This is translated as CASSFASGAFYEQYF.